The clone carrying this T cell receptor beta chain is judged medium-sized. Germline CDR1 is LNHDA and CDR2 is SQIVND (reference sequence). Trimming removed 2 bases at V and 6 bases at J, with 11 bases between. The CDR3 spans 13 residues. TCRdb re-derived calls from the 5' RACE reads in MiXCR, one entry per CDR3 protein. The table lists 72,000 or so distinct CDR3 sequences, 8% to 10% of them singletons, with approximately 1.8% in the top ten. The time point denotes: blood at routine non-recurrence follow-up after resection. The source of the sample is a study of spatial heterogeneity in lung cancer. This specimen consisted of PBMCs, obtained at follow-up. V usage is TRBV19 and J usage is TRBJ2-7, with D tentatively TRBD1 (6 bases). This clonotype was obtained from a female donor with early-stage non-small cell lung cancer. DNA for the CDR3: TGTGCCAGTAGTATACAGTGGGACACCGAGCAGTACTTC. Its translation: CASSIQWDTEQYF.